This TCR beta chain derives from a study of OX40 agonist ivuxolimab in advanced cancers. In the study overall: Participants could have had prior anti-PD-1, anti-PD-L1 or anti-CTLA-4 therapy, and more than 35% had some. Partial responses were seen in three patients, one with hepatocellular carcinoma and two with cutaneous melanoma. Study-wide findings and caveats: CD4+ and CD8+ blood T cells expanded clonally by week 6 at 0.1 to 3.0 mg/kg.

Patients who had autoimmune disease history or got systemic immunosuppression were left out. Regarding this clone: Antigen specificity is unknown.

V lost 2 bases and J lost 3, with 10 bases in between. CDR3 length: 15 amino acids. Germline loops: CDR1 MNHEY, CDR2 SVGAGI. The method was immunoSEQ multiplex PCR; TCRdb's version includes in-frame clones alone and lacks a portion of them. The table records about 83,000 clones, less than 85% of them present only once. Here the sequenced sample was CD4+ or CD8+ T cells sorted from blood, taken in a trial of the OX40 agonist ivuxolimab. The gene calls are TRBV6-5 and TRBJ1-4; D might be TRBD1 (5 bases). The clonotype was recovered from an adult with an advanced solid tumor such as melanoma, head and neck, liver or kidney cancer. The CDR3: CASSYDSGANEKLFF. DNA for the CDR3: TGTGCCAGCAGTTACGACAGCGGAGCTAATGAAAAACTGTTTTTT.